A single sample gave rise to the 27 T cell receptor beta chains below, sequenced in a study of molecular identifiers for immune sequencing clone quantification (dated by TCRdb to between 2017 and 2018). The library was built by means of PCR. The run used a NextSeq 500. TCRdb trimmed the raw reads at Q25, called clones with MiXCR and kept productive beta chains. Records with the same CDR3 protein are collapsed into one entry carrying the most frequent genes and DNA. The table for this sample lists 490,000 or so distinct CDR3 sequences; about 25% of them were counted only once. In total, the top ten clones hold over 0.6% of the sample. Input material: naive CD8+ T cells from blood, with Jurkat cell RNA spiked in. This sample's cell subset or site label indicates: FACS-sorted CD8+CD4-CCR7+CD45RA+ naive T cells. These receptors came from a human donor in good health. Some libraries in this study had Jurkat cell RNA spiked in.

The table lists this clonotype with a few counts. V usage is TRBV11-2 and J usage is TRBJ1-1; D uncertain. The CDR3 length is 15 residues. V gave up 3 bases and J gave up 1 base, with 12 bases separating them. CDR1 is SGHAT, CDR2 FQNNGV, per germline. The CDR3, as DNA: TGTGCCAGCAGCTTTGGAGGCTCGGGGAACACTGAAGCTTTCTTT. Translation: CASSFGGSGNTEAFF.

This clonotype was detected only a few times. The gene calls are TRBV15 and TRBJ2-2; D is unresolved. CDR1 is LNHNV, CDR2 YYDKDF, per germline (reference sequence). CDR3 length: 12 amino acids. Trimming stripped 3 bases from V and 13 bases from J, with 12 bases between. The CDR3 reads CATSRPGWGLFF. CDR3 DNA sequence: TGTGCCACCAGCAGGCCCGGTTGGGGGCTGTTTTTT.

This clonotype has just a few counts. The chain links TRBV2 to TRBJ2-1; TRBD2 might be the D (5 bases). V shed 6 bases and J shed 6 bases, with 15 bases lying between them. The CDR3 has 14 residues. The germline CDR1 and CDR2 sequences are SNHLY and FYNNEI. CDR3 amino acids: CASSLDTSTNEQFF. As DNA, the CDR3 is TGTGCCAGCAGCCTAGATACTAGTACCAATGAGCAGTTCTTC.

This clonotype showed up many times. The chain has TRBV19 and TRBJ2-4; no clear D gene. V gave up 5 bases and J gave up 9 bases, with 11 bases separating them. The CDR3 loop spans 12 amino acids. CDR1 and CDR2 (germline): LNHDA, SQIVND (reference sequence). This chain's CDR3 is CASSGSVGIQYF. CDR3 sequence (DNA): TGTGCCAGTAGTGGCAGTGTTGGCATTCAGTACTTC.

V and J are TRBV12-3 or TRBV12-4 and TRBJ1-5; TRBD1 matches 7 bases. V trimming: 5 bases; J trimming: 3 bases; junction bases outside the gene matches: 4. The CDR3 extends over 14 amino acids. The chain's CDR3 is CASSGQAYNQPQHF. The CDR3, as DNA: TGTGCCAGCAGTGGACAGGCATACAATCAGCCCCAGCATTTT.

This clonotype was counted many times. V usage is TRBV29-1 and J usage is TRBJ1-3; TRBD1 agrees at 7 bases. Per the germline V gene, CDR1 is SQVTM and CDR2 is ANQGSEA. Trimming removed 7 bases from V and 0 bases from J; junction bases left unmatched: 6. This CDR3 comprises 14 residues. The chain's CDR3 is CSARQGNSGNTIYF. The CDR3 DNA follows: TGCAGCGCTCGACAGGGAAACTCTGGAAACACCATATATTTT.

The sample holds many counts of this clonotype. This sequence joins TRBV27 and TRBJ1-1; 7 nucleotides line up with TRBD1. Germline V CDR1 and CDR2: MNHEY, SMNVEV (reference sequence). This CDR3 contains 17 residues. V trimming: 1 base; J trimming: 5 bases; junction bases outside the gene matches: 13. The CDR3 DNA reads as TGTGCCAGCAGTTTATTAGTGGTGGGCAGGGGGGGGACTGAAGCTTTCTTT. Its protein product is CASSLLVVGRGGTEAFF.

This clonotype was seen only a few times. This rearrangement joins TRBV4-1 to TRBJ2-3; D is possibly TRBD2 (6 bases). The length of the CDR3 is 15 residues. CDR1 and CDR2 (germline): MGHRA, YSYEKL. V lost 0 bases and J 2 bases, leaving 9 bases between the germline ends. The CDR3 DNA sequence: TGCGCCAGCAGCCAAGATCTAGCGCTCACAGATACGCAGTATTTT. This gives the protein CASSQDLALTDTQYF.

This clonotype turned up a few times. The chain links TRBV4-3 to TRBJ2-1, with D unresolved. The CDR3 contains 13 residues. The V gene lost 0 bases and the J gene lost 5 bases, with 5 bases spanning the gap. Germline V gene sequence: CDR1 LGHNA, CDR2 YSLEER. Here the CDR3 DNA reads TGCGCCAGCAGCCAAGATCCCAACAATGAGCAGTTCTTC. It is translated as CASSQDPNNEQFF.

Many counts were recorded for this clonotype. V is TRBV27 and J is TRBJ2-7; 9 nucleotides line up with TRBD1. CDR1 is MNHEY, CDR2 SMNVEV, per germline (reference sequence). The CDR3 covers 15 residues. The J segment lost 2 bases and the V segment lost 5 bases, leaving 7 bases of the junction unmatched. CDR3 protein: CASSPTGGLAYEQYF. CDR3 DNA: TGTGCCAGCAGTCCGACAGGGGGTCTCGCCTACGAGCAGTACTTC.

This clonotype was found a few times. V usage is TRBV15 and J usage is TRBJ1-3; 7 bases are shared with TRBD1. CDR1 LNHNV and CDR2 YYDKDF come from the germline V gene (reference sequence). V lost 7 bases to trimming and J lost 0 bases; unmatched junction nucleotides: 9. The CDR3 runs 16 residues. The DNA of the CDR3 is TGTGCCACCACCTCCGGGACAGAGAGCTCTGGAAACACCATATATTTT. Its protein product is CATTSGTESSGNTIYF. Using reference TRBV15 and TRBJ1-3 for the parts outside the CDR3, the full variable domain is DAMVIQNPRYQVTQFGKPVTLSCSQTLNHNVMYWYQQKSSQAPKLLFHYYDKDFNNEADTPDNFQSRRPNTSFCFLDIRSPGLGDTAMYLCATTSGTESSGNTIYFGEGSWLTVV.

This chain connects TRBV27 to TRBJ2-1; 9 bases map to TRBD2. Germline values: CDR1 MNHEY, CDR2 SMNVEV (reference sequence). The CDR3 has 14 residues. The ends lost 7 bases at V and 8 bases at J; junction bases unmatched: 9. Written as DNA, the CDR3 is TGTGCCAGCAAGTGGTCTAGCGGGATCTATGAGCAGTTCTTC. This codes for CASKWSSGIYEQFF.

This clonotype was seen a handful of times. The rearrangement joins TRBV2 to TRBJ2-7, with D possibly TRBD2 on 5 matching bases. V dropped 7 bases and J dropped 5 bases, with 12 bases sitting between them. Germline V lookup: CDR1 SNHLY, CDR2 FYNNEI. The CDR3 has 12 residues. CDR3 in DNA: TGTGCCAGCACCGAGGGTGGCCACGAGCAGTACTTC. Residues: CASTEGGHEQYF.

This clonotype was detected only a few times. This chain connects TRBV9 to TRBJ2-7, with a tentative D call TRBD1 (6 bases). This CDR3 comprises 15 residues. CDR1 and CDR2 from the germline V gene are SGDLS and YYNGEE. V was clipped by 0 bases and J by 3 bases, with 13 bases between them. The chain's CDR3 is CASSVGGLHSYEQYF. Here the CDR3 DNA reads TGTGCCAGCAGCGTAGGGGGGCTTCATAGCTACGAGCAGTACTTC.

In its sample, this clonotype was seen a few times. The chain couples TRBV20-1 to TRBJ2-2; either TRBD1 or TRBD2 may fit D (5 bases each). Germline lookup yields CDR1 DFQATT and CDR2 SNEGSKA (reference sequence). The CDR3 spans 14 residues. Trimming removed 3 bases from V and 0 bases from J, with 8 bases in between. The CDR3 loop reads CSASQGPNTGELFF. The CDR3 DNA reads TGCAGTGCTAGTCAGGGACCGAACACCGGGGAGCTGTTTTTT.

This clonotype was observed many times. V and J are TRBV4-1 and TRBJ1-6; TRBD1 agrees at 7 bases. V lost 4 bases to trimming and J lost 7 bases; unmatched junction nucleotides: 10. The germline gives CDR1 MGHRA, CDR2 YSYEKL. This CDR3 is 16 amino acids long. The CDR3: CASSRTTGLENSPLHF. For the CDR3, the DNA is TGCGCCAGCAGCCGTACGACAGGGCTAGAGAATTCACCCCTCCACTTT.

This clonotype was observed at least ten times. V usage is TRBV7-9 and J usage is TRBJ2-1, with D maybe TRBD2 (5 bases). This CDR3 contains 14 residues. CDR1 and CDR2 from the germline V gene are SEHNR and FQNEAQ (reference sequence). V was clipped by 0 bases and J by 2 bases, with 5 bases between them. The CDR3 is CASSLALAYNEQFF. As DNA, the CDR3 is TGTGCCAGCAGCTTAGCACTAGCCTACAATGAGCAGTTCTTC. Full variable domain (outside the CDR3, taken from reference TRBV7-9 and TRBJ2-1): DTGVSQNPRHKITKRGQNVTFRCDPISEHNRLYWYRQTLGQGPEFLTYFQNEAQLEKSRLLSDRFSAERPKGSFSTLEIQRTEQGDSAMYLCASSLALAYNEQFFGPGTRLTVL.

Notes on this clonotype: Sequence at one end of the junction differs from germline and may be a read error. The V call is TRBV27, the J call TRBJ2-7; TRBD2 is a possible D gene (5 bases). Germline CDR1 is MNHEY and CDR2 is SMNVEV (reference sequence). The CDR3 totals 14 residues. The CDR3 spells CASSHSGVQYAQYF. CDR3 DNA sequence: TGTGCCAGCAGTCACTCCGGGGTACAATACGCGCAGTACTTC.

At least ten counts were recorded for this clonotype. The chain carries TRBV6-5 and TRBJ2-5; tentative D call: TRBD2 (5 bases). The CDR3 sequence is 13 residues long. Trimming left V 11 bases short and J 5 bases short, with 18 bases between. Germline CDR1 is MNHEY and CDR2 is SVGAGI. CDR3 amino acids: CAGQERHWETQYF. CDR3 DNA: TGTGCCGGCCAGGAGCGGCATTGGGAGACCCAGTACTTC.

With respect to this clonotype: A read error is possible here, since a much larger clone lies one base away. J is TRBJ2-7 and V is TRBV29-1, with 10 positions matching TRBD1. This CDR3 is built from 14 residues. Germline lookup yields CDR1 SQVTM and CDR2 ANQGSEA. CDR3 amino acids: CSAIGGTGEGEKYF. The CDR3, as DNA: TGCAGCGCCATAGGTGGGACAGGGGAGGGCGAGAAGTACTTC.

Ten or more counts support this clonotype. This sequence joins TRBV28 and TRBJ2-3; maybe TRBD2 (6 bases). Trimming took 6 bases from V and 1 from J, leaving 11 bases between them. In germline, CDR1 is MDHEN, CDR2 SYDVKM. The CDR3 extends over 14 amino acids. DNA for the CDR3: TGTGCCAGCAGCCGGGGGACGGGCACAGATACGCAGTATTTT. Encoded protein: CASSRGTGTDTQYF.

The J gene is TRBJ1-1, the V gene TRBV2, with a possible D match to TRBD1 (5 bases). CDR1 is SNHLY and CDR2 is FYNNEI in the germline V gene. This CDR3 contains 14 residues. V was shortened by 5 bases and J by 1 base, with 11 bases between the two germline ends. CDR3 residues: CASSRDGPNTEAFF. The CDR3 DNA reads TGTGCCAGCAGTCGGGACGGACCGAACACTGAAGCTTTCTTT.

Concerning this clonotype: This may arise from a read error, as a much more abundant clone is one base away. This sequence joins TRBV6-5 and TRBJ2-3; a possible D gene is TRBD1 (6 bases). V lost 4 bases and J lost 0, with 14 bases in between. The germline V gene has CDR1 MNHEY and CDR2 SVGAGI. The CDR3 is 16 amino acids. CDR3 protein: CASSLNRVLSTDTQYF. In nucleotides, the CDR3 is TGTGCCAGCAGTTTGAACAGGGTGCTGAGCACAGATACGCAGTATTTT.

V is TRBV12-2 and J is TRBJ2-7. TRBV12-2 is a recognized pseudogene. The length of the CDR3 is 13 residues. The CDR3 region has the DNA TGTGCAAGTCGCTTTGGCTGGCCCTACGGGCAGTACTTC. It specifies CASRFGWPYGQYF.

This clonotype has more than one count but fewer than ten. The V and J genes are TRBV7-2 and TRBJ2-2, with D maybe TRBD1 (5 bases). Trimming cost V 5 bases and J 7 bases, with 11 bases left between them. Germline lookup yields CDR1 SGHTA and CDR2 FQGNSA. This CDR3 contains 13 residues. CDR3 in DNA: TGTGCCAGCAGCCCCAGGGTGGTCGGGGAGCTGTTTTTT. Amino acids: CASSPRVVGELFF.

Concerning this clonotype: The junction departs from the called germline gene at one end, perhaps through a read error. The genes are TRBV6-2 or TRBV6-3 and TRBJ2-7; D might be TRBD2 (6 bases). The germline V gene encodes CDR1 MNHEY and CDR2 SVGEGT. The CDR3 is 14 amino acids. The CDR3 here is CAGSDGTGYYEQYF. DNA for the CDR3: TGTGCCGGCAGTGATGGGACTGGCTACTACGAGCAGTACTTC.

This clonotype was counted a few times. In DNA form, the CDR3 reads TGTGCCAGCAGTTACTCGCCTAGCTATCCCTACAATGAGCAGTTCTTC. Translating gives CASSYSPSYPYNEQFF. V gene TRBV6-6 combines with J gene TRBJ2-1; possibly TRBD2 for D (5 bases). Between the trimmed V and J ends, which lost 0 bases and 2 bases, there was a span of 11 bases. Looked up from germline, CDR1 is MNHNY and CDR2 is SVGAGI (reference sequence). The CDR3 length is 16 residues.